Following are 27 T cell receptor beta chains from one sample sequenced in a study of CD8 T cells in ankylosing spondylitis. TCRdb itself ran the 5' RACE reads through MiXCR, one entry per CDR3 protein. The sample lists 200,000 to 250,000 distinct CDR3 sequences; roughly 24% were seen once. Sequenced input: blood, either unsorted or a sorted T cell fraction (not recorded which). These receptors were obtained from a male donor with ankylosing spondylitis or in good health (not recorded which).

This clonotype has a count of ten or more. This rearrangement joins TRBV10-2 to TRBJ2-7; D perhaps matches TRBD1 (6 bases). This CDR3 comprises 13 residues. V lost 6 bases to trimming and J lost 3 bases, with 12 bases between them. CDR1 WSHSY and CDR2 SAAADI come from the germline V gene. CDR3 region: CASSRQEIYEQYF. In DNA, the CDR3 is TGCGCCAGCAGCCGACAGGAGATCTACGAGCAGTACTTC.

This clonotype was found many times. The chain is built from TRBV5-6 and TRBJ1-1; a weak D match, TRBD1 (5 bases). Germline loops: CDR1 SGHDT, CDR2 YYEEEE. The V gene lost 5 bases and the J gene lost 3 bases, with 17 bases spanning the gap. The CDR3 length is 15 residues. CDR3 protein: CASSFAGSYDTEAFF. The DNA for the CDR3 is TGTGCCAGCAGTTTCGCAGGGTCCTACGACACTGAAGCTTTCTTT.

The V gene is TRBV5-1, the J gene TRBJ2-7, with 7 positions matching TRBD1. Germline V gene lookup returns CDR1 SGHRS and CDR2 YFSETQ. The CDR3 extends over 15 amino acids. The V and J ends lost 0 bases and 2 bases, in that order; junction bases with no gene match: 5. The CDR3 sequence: CASSLGGQETYEQYF. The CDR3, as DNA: TGCGCCAGCAGCTTGGGAGGACAGGAGACCTACGAGCAGTACTTC. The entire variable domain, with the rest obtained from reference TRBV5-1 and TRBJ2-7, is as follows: KAGVTQTPRYLIKTRGQQVTLSCSPISGHRSVSWYQQTPGQGLQFLFEYFSETQRNKGNFPGRFSGRQFSNSRSEMNVSTLELGDSALYLCASSLGGQETYEQYFGPGTRLTVT.

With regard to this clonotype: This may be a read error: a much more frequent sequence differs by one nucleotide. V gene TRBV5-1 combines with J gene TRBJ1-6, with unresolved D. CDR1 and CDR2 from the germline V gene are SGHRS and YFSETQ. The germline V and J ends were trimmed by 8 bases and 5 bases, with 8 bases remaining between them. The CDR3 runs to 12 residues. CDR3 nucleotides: TGCGCCAGGTGGGCAGATAATTCACCCCTCCACTTT. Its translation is CARWADNSPLHF. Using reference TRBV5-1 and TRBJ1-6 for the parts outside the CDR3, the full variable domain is KAGVTQTPRYLIKTRGQQVTLSCSPISGHRSVSWYQQTPGQGLQFLFEYFSETQRNKGNFPGRFSGRQFSNSRSEMNVSTLELGDSALYLCARWADNSPLHFGNGTRLTVT.

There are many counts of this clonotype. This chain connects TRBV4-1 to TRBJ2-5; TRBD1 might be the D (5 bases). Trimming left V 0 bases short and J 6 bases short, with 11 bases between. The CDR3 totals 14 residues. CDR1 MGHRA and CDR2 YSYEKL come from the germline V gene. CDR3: CASSQEGAVKTQYF. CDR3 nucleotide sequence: TGCGCCAGCAGCCAAGAAGGGGCCGTGAAGACCCAGTACTTC.

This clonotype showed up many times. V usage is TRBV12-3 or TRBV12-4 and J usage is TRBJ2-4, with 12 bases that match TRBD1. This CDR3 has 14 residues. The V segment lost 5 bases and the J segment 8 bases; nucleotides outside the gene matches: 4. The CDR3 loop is CASSPGQGADIQYF. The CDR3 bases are TGTGCCAGCAGTCCGGGACAGGGGGCAGACATTCAGTACTTC.

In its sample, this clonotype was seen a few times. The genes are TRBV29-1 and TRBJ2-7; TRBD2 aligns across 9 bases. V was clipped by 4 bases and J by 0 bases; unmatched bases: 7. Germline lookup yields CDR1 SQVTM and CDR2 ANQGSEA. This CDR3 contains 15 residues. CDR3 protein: CSVGGGSGSSYEQYF. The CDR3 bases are TGCAGCGTTGGAGGAGGTAGCGGGAGCTCCTACGAGCAGTACTTC.

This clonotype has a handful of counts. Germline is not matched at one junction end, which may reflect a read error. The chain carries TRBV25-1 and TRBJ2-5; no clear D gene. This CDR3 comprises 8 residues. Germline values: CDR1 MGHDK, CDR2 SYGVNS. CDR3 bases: TGTGCCAGCAGTGAGATGTGGTTC. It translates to CASSEMWF.

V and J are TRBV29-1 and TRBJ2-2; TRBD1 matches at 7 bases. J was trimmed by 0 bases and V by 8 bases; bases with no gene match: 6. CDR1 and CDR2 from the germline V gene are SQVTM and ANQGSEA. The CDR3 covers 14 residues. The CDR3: CSYEGGANTGELFF. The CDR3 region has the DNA TGCAGCTACGAAGGGGGCGCGAACACCGGGGAGCTGTTTTTT.

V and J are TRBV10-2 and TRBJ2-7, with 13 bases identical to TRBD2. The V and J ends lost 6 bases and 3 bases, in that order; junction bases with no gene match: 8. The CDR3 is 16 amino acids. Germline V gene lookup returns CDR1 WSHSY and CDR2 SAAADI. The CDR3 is CASSSTWTSGGYEQYF. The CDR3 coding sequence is TGCGCCAGCAGCTCTACTTGGACTAGCGGGGGCTACGAGCAGTACTTC.

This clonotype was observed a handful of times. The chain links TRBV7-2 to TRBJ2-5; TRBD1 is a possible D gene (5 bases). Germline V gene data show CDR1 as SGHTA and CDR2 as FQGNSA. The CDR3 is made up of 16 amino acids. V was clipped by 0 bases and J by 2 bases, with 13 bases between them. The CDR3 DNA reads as TGTGCCAGCAGCTTAGCCCCCCCCAGGGTACAAGAGACCCAGTACTTC. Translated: CASSLAPPRVQETQYF.

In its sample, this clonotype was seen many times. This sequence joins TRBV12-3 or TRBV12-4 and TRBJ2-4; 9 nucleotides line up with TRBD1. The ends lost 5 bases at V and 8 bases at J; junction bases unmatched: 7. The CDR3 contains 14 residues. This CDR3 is CASSTTGGMDIQYF. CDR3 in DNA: TGTGCCAGCAGTACTACAGGGGGCATGGACATTCAGTACTTC.

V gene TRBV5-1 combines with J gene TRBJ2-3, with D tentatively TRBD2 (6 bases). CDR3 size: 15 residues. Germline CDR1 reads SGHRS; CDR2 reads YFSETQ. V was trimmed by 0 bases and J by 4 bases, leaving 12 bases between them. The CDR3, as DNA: TGCGCCAGCAGCTTGGTTGGCGGGACTTCAGATACGCAGTATTTT. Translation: CASSLVGGTSDTQYF.

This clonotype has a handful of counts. The CDR3 nucleotides read TGTGCCAGCAGTTACGCCGACGCAGGCGAGCAGTACTTC. Its translation is CASSYADAGEQYF. This chain uses TRBV6-6 with TRBJ2-7; D remains unclear. V lost 2 bases and J 6 bases, leaving 11 bases between the germline ends. From germline, CDR1 is MNHNY and CDR2 SVGAGI (reference sequence). The CDR3 is 13 residues long.

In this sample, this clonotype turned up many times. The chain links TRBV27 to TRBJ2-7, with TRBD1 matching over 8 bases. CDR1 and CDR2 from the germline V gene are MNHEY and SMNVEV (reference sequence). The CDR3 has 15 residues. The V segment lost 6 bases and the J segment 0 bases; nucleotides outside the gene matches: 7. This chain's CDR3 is CASRKQGGDSYEQYF. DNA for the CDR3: TGTGCCAGCAGAAAACAGGGGGGAGACTCCTACGAGCAGTACTTC.

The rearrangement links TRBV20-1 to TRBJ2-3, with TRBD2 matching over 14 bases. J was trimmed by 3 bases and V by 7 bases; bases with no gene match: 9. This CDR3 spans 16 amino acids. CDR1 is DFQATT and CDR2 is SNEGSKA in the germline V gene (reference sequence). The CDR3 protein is CSGTGLAGEVTDTQYF. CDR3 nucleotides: TGCAGTGGGACGGGACTAGCGGGAGAAGTGACAGATACGCAGTATTTT.

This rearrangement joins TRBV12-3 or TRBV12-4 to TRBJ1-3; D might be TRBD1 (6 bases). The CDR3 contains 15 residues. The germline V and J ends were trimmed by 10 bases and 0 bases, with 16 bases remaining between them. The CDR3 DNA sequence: TGTGCCAACACACAGGGCCTCAGCTCTGGAAACACCATATATTTT. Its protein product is CANTQGLSSGNTIYF.

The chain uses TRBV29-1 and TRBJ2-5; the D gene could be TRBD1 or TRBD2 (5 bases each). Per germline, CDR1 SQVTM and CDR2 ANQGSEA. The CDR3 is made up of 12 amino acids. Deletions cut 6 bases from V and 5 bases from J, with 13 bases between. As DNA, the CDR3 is TGCAGCGTGAAACCCAGGGACGAGACCCAGTACTTC. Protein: CSVKPRDETQYF.

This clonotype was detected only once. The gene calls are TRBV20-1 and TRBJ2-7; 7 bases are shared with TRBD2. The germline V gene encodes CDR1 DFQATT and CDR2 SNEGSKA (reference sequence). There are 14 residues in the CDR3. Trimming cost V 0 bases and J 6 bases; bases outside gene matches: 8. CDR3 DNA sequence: TGCAGTGCTAGAGAGGGGGGGTCAAGGGGCGAGCAGTACTTC. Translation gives CSAREGGSRGEQYF.

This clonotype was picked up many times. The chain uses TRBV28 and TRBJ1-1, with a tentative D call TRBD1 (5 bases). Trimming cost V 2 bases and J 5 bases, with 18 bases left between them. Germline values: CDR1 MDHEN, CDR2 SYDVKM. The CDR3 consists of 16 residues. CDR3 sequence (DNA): TGTGCCAGCAGTTTAGCAGGGCACCTGAGTTCGACTGAAGCTTTCTTT. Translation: CASSLAGHLSSTEAFF.

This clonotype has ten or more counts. CDR3 nucleotides: TGCAGTGCTAGTAGGGCTAGCGGGGCTACCTACGAGCAGTACTTC. Protein product: CSASRASGATYEQYF. This chain joins TRBV20-1 and TRBJ2-7, with 9 bases matching TRBD2. This CDR3 has 15 residues. Germline assignment: CDR1 DFQATT and CDR2 SNEGSKA (reference sequence). V was pared by 3 bases and J by 2 bases, with 8 bases of the junction left unmatched.

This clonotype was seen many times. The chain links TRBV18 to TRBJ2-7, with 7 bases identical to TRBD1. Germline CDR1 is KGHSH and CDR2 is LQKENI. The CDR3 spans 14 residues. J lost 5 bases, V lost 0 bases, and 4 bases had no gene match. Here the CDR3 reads CASSPPTDRDEQYF. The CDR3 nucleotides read TGTGCCAGCTCACCACCGACCGACAGGGACGAGCAGTACTTC.

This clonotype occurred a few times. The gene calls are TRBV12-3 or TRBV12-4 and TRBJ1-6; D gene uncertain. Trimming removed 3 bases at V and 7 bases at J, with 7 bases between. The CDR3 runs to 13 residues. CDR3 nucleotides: TGTGCCAGCAGTTTGCGGGCCAATTCACCCCTCCACTTT. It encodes CASSLRANSPLHF.

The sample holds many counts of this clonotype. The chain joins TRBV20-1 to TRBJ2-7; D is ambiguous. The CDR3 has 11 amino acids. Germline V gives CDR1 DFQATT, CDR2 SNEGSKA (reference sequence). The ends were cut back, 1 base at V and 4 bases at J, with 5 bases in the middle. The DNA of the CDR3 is TGCAGTGCTAGAGCCACTTACGAGCAGTACTTC. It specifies CSARATYEQYF.

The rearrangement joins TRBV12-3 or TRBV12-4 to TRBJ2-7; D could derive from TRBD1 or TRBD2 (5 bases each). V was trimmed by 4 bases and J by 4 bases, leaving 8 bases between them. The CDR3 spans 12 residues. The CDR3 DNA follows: TGTGCCAGCAGTTCTTGGGGGTACGAGCAGTACTTC. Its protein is CASSSWGYEQYF.

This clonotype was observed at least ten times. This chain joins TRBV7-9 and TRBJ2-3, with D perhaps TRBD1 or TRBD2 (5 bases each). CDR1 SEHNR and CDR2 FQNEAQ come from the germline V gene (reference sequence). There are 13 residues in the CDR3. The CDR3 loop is CANEGESADTQYF. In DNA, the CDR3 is TGTGCAAACGAAGGGGAGTCAGCAGATACGCAGTATTTT. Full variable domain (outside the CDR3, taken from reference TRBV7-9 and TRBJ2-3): DTGVSQNPRHKITKRGQNVTFRCDPISEHNRLYWYRQTLGQGPEFLTYFQNEAQLEKSRLLSDRFSAERPKGSFSTLEIQRTEQGDSAMYLCANEGESADTQYFGPGTRLTVL.

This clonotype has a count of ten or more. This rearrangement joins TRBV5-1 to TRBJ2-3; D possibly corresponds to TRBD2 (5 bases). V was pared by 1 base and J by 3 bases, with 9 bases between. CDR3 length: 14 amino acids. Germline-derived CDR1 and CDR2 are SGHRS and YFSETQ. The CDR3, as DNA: TGCGCCAGCAGCTTGTTCGGGGAAACAGATACGCAGTATTTT. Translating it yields CASSLFGETDTQYF.